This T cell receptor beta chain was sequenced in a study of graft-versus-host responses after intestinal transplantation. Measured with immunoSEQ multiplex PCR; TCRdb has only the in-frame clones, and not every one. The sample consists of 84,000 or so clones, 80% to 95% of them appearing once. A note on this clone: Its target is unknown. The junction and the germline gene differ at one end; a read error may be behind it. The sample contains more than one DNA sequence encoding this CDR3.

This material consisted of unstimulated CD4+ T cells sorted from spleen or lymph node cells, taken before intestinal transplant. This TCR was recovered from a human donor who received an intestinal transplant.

In nucleotides, the CDR3 is TGTGCCAGCAGCTTGACAGGGGTTGGCGCGAACACCGGGGAACTGTTTTTT. Translating gives CASSLTGVGANTGELFF. The chain couples TRBV5-6 to TRBJ2-2; TRBD1 matches at 7 bases. The CDR3 contains 17 residues. The germline gives CDR1 SGHDT, CDR2 YYEEEE.